This T cell receptor (beta chain) was found in a study of tumor-infiltrating lymphocytes in primary liver carcinoma. Findings and caveats of the study: Tumor region pairs shared more overlap than did tumor-adjacent and tumor-blood pairs.

Germline DNA was extracted alongside blood RNA, which was obtained from unsorted whole blood. Total RNA amounting to roughly 450 ng was the source from which TCR beta cDNA was made with a constant-region primer. ARM-PCR was slightly modified, and three nested multiplex PCR rounds with it gave rise to the TCR beta libraries. MiXCR, run by TCRdb on the multiplex PCR reads, gives a single entry per CDR3 protein. The sample yields fewer than 400,000 distinct CDR3 sequences, approximately 60% seen once. A few counts support this clonotype. Its target is not known. The origin of this receptor is a man in his forties with primary liver carcinoma and hepatitis B virus infection. Sequencing was carried out using peripheral blood.

In nucleotides, the CDR3 is TGTGCCAGCACCTCGATTCGGCGGCGGGACGAAGACACCGGGGAGCTGTTTTTT. Translation: CASTSIRRRDEDTGELFF. The rearrangement joins TRBV5-6 to TRBJ2-2; D perhaps matches TRBD2 (6 bases). V lost 6 bases to trimming and J lost 3 bases, with 24 bases between them. The CDR3 runs 18 residues. CDR1 is SGHDT, CDR2 YYEEEE, per germline.